This is a list of T cell receptor beta chains from one sample in a study of OX40 agonist ivuxolimab in advanced cancers. TCRdb's copy holds only in-frame clones and misses some; the assay was immunoSEQ multiplex PCR. The table lists nearly 60,000 clones, 81% of them singletons. Sequences were derived from CD4+ or CD8+ T cells sorted from blood, sampled in a trial of the OX40 agonist ivuxolimab. The origin of the receptors is an adult with an advanced solid tumor such as melanoma, head and neck, liver or kidney cancer. The CDR3 runs from the conserved cysteine through the conserved F or W. A D gene is named only where the DNA matches it firmly. The size entry is marked missing in some rows and otherwise reads once, few, many or a size class.

j_gene | d_gene | abundance | v_gene | CDR3nt | CDR3aa
TRBJ2-5 | TRBD1 | - | TRBV11-2 | TGTGCCAGCAGCCCAGGGACAGCGGAGACCCAGTACTTC | CASSPGTAETQYF
TRBJ2-3 | TRBD2 | - | TRBV7-3 | TGTGCCAGCAGCATCCTAGCGGGGGTGGTAGATACGCAGTATTTT | CASSILAGVVDTQYF
TRBJ2-4 | TRBD2 | - | TRBV10-3 | TGTGCCATCAGTGTTTCTAGCGGTTCCAAAAACATTCAGTACTTC | CAISVSSGSKNIQYF
TRBJ1-5 | TRBD1 | - | TRBV12-5 | TGTGCTAGTGGTTTGTCACCTGGACAGGGGGTGAATAGGGGTCAGCCCCAGCATTTT | CASGLSPGQGVNRGQPQHF
TRBJ2-1 | TRBD2 | once | TRBV19 | TGTGCCAGTAGTTACGCCGGGACTAGCGGCGATGAGCAGTTCTTC | CASSYAGTSGDEQFF
TRBJ2-7 | - | - | TRBV7-8 | TGTGCCAGCAGGCCTGGGTCCAACTCCTACGAGCAGTACTTC | CASRPGSNSYEQYF
TRBJ1-2 | TRBD1 | - | TRBV27 | TGTGCCAGCAGACCCTCGGGGACAGTCTATGGCTACACCTTC | CASRPSGTVYGYTF
TRBJ2-2 | - | - | TRBV7-8 | TGTGCCAGCAGCTTAGTTGAGGGACGCACCGGGGAGCTGTTTTTT | CASSLVEGRTGELFF
TRBJ1-4 | - | - | TRBV21-1 | TGTGCCAGCAGCAGCGCTACTACTACCGGGGCTAATGAAAAACTGTTTTTT | CASSSATTTGANEKLFF
TRBJ2-7 | TRBD1 | - | TRBV18 | TGTGCCAGCTCATCGGGACAGGGCGGTTACGAGCAGTACTTC | CASSSGQGGYEQYF
TRBJ1-6 | TRBD1 | - | TRBV5-4 | TGTGCCAGCAGCTTGGCCGTTTCCCAGGGGGGGAATTCACCCCTCCACTTT | CASSLAVSQGGNSPLHF
TRBJ2-1 | - | few | TRBV20-1 | TGCAGTGCTTCAGGGGACAATGAGCAGTTCTTC | CSASGDNEQFF
TRBJ1-5 | - | - | TRBV27 | TGTGCCAGCAGCAGACAGTTCAATCAGCCCCAGCATTTT | CASSRQFNQPQHF
TRBJ1-2 | - | - | TRBV5-8 | TGTGCCAGCAGGAGGAAAGGGGGTCTGAACTATGGCTACACCTTC | CASRRKGGLNYGYTF
TRBJ1-2 | - | few | TRBV4-2 | TGTGCCAGCAGCCAAGATTCCGGCAACAGTGGCTACACCTTC | CASSQDSGNSGYTF